This T cell receptor beta chain was identified during a study of blood T cell repertoires in COVID-19. This CDR3 has 15 amino acids. J gave up 4 bases and V 0 bases, and 3 bases lay outside the gene matches. CDR1 and CDR2 from the germline V gene are MNHEY and SVGEGT. TCRdb keeps only in-frame clones here, not all; method: immunoSEQ multiplex PCR. The sample includes some 240,000 clones, roughly nine tenths of them seen just once. This chain uses TRBV6-2 or TRBV6-3 with TRBJ2-4; TRBD1 aligns across 7 bases. This sequence originates from a man aged 60 to 75 who had recovered from COVID-19. The material sequenced was peripheral blood. The CDR3 loop is CASSYSGTAKNIQYF. CDR3 sequence (DNA): TGTGCCAGCAGTTACTCAGGGACAGCAAAAAACATTCAGTACTTC.